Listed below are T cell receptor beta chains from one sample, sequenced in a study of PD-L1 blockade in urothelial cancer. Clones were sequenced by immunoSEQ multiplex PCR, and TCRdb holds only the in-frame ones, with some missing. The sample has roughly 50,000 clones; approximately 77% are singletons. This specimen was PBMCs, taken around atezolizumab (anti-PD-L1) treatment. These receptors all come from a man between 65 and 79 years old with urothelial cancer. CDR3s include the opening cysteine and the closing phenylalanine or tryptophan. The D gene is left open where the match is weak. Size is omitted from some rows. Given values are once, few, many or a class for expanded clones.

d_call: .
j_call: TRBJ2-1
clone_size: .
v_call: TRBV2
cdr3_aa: CASSDSPPVFKFF
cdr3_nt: TGTGCCAGCAGTGACTCCCCCCCGGTATTCAAGTTCTTC

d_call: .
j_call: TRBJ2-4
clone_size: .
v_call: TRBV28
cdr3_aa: CASSLPTGIKNIQYF
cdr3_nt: TGTGCCAGCAGTTTACCCACGGGTATCAAAAACATTCAGTACTTC

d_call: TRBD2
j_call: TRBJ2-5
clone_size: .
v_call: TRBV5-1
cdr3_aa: CASSRRGGLAIQETQYF
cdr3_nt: TGCGCCAGCAGCCGGAGGGGCGGACTAGCGATCCAAGAGACCCAGTACTTC

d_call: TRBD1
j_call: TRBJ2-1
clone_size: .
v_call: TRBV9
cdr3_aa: CASSVRQGAYNEQFF
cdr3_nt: TGTGCCAGCAGCGTAAGACAGGGGGCATACAATGAGCAGTTCTTC

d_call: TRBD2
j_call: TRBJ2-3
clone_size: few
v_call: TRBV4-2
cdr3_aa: CASSQERDTSGWGDTQYF
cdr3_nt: TGTGCCAGCAGCCAAGAAAGGGATACTAGCGGATGGGGGGATACGCAGTATTTT

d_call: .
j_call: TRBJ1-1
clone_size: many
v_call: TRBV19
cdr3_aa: CASRSAQNTEAFF
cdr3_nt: TGTGCCAGTAGGAGCGCGCAGAACACTGAAGCTTTCTTT

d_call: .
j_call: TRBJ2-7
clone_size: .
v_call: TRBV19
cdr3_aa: CASSIGQGISEQYF
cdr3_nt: TGTGCCAGTAGTATTGGGCAGGGGATATCCGAGCAGTACTTC

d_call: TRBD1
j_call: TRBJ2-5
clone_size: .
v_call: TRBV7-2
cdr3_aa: CASRQQGNQETQYF
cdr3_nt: TGTGCCAGCAGACAACAGGGGAACCAAGAGACCCAGTACTTC

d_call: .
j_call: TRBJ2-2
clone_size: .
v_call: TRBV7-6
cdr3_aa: CASSLAGDTGELFF
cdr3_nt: TGTGCCAGCAGCTTAGCTGGAGACACCGGGGAGCTGTTTTTT

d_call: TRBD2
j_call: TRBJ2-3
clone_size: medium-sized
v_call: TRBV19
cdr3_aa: CASTRTSRGTDTQYF
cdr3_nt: TGTGCCAGTACCCGGACTAGCCGGGGCACAGATACGCAGTATTTT

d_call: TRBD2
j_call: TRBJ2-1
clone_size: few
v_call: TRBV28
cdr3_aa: CASRSTRTGLAGRNEQFF
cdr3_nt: TGTGCCAGCAGATCAACACGTACGGGACTAGCGGGCCGCAATGAGCAGTTCTTC

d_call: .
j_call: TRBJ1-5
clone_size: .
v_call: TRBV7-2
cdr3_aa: CASSQQGGNQPQHF
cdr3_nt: TGTGCCAGCAGCCAACAGGGCGGCAATCAGCCCCAGCATTTT

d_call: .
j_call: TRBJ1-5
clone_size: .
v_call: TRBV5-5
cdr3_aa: CASTAKGVSNQPQHF
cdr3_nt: TGTGCCAGCACCGCGAAGGGGGTTAGCAATCAGCCCCAGCATTTT

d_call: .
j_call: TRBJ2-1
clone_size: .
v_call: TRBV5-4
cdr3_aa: CASSPKRESSYNEQFF
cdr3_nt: TGTGCCAGCAGCCCGAAAAGGGAGAGCTCCTACAATGAGCAGTTCTTC

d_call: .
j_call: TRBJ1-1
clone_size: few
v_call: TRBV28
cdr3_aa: CASTGGRKTEAFF
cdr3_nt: TGTGCCAGCACGGGGGGGCGAAAGACTGAAGCTTTCTTT

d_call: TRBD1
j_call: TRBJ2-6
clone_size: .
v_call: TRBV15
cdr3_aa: CATTPLAVDRFRSGANVLTF
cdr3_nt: TGTGCCACCACCCCCCTGGCCGTGGACAGGTTCCGCTCTGGGGCCAACGTCCTGACTTTC

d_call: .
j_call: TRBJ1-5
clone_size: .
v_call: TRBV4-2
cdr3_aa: CASSQDSGDQPQHF
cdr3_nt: TGTGCCAGCAGCCAAGATAGTGGTGATCAGCCCCAGCATTTT

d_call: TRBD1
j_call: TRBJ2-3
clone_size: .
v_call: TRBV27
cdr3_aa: CASSSTGWSTDTQYF
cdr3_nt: TGTGCCAGCAGTTCGACAGGGTGGAGCACAGATACGCAGTATTTT

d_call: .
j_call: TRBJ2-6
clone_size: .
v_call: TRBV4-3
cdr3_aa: CASSQLLGANVLTF
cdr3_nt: TGCGCCAGCAGCCAACTATTAGGGGCCAACGTCCTGACTTTC

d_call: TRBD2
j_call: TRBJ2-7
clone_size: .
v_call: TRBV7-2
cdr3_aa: CASSPSGGLRSYEQYF
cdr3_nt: TGTGCCAGCAGCCCGTCGGGGGGGCTCCGCTCCTACGAGCAGTACTTC

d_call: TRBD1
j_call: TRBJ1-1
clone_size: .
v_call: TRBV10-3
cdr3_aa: CAIRNEGATEAFF
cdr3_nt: TGTGCCATCAGAAACGAGGGGGCGACTGAAGCTTTCTTT

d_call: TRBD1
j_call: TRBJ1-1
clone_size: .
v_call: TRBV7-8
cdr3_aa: CASSPGTAVGTEAFF
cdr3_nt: TGTGCCAGCAGCCCCGGGACAGCGGTAGGAACTGAAGCTTTCTTT

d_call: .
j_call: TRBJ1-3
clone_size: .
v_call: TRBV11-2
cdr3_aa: CASSLSQGGGTIYF
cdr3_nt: TGTGCCAGCAGCTTAAGTCAGGGCGGGGGCACCATATATTTT

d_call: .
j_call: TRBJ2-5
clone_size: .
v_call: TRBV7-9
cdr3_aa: CASSQFRDQETQYF
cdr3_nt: TGTGCCAGCAGCCAGTTCAGGGACCAAGAGACCCAGTACTTC

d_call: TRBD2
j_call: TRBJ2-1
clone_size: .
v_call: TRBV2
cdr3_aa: CASSERRGGTYNEQFF
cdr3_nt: TGTGCCAGCAGTGAGCGGCGGGGGGGAACCTACAATGAGCAGTTCTTC

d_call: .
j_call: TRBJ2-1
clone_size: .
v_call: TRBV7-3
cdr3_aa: CASSLGTSNEQFF
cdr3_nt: TGTGCCAGCAGCTTAGGGACTTCCAATGAGCAGTTCTTC

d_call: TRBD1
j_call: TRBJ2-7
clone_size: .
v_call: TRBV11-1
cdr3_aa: CASSSRDRTYEQYF
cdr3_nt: TGTGCCAGCAGCTCCCGGGACAGAACCTACGAGCAGTACTTC

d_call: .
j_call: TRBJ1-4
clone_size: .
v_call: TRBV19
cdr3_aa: CASSMPIGTNEKLFF
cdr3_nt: TGTGCCAGTAGTATGCCTATCGGGACTAATGAAAAACTGTTTTTT

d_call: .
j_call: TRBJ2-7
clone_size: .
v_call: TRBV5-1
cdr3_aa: CASTRGTPSYEQYF
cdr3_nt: TGCGCCAGCACTCGTGGGACACCCTCCTACGAGCAGTACTTC

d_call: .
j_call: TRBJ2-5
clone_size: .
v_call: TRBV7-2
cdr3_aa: CASSLVWRKQETQYF
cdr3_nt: TGTGCCAGCAGCTTAGTTTGGCGGAAGCAAGAGACCCAGTACTTC